This is a list of T cell receptor beta chains from one sample in a study of prognosis after radiotherapy for stage I lung cancer. Using its own MiXCR run on the multiplex PCR reads, TCRdb lists one record per CDR3 protein. The data show fewer than 30,000 distinct CDR3 sequences, around 32% seen once. The sequences come from PBMCs, collected before or after stereotactic body radiation therapy (not recorded which). These receptors came from a donor over 45 with non-small cell lung cancer. The CDR3 runs from the conserved cysteine through the conserved F or W. A D gene is named only where the DNA matches it firmly. Size values are once, few and many counts, or a class for expanded clones, and some rows have none.

J gene: TRBJ2-3; clone size: many; V gene: TRBV11-2; D gene: TRBD2; CDR3 DNA: TGTGCCAGCAGCTCCTCCCTGACTAGCGGTAGCACAGATACGCAGTATTTT; CDR3 protein: CASSSSLTSGSTDTQYF
J gene: TRBJ1-3; clone size: -; V gene: TRBV28; D gene: TRBD1; CDR3 DNA: TGTGCCAGCAGTTCAGGGGGAGGCTCTGGAAACACCATATATTTT; CDR3 protein: CASSSGGGSGNTIYF
J gene: TRBJ2-7; clone size: many; V gene: TRBV28; D gene: -; CDR3 DNA: TGTGCCAGCAGCCCGGTACAGGTTTCCTACGAGCAGTACTTC; CDR3 protein: CASSPVQVSYEQYF
J gene: TRBJ1-5; clone size: many; V gene: TRBV28; D gene: -; CDR3 DNA: TGTGCCAGCAGTTCCCCGGCCGGTGGCCTGGGCAATCAGCCCCAGCATTTT; CDR3 protein: CASSSPAGGLGNQPQHF
J gene: TRBJ2-2; clone size: many; V gene: TRBV5-1; D gene: -; CDR3 DNA: TGCGCCAGCAGCTTGAGCGCCGGGGAGCTGTTTTTT; CDR3 protein: CASSLSAGELFF
J gene: TRBJ2-2; clone size: many; V gene: TRBV9; D gene: TRBD2; CDR3 DNA: TGTGCCAGCAGCGAAAGGTCACTAGCGGGAGCAGGGGAGCTGTTTTTT; CDR3 protein: CASSERSLAGAGELFF
J gene: TRBJ2-3; clone size: many; V gene: TRBV12-3/TRBV12-4; D gene: TRBD2; CDR3 DNA: TGTGCCAGCAGTTTCGCCGGGAGGGGAGGCACAGATACGCAGTATTTT; CDR3 protein: CASSFAGRGGTDTQYF
J gene: TRBJ1-1; clone size: many; V gene: TRBV5-6; D gene: -; CDR3 DNA: TGTGCCAGCGCAAGGTCGAACACTGAAGCTTTCTTT; CDR3 protein: CASARSNTEAFF
J gene: TRBJ2-7; clone size: -; V gene: TRBV7-2; D gene: -; CDR3 DNA: TGTGCCAGCATCTCAGGGGGGCAGGGCCCCTACGAGCAGTACTTC; CDR3 protein: CASISGGQGPYEQYF
J gene: TRBJ1-1; clone size: many; V gene: TRBV28; D gene: -; CDR3 DNA: TGTGCCAGCAGGGGGAGGCCTGAAGCTTTCTTT; CDR3 protein: CASRGRPEAFF
J gene: TRBJ2-5; clone size: many; V gene: TRBV5-1; D gene: TRBD2; CDR3 DNA: TGCGCCAGCAGCCCGGACCCGGGACTAGCGGGGGGGACCCAGTACTTC; CDR3 protein: CASSPDPGLAGGTQYF
J gene: TRBJ2-1; clone size: many; V gene: TRBV7-2; D gene: -; CDR3 DNA: TGTGCCAGCAGCCCCCGACTAGGACCCTACAATGAGCAGTTCTTC; CDR3 protein: CASSPRLGPYNEQFF
J gene: TRBJ2-5; clone size: many; V gene: TRBV2; D gene: TRBD2; CDR3 DNA: TGTGCCAGCAGCCCCCTCCCGGGACTAGCGGGGGGCCAAAGAGAGACCCAGTACTTC; CDR3 protein: CASSPLPGLAGGQRETQYF
J gene: TRBJ2-7; clone size: many; V gene: TRBV28; D gene: TRBD2; CDR3 DNA: TGTGCCAGCAGTTTACCCATGACTAGCGGGAGGTCCTACGAGCAGTACTTC; CDR3 protein: CASSLPMTSGRSYEQYF
J gene: TRBJ2-7; clone size: few; V gene: TRBV7-9; D gene: -; CDR3 DNA: TGTGCCAGCAGCTTTAGTCTCGTCGAGCAGTACTTC; CDR3 protein: CASSFSLVEQYF
J gene: TRBJ1-6; clone size: -; V gene: TRBV6-1; D gene: TRBD1; CDR3 DNA: TGTGCCAGCACCCTACCCCCAGGGGGTCCGATGTATGGTTCACCCCTCCACTTT; CDR3 protein: CASTLPPGGPMYGSPLHF
J gene: TRBJ2-2; clone size: many; V gene: TRBV10-3; D gene: -; CDR3 DNA: TGTGCCATCAGTGAGGTCAGGGGCACCGGGGAGCTGTTTTTT; CDR3 protein: CAISEVRGTGELFF
J gene: TRBJ2-2; clone size: -; V gene: TRBV6-1; D gene: TRBD2; CDR3 DNA: TGTGCCATCCGTCCCCCGGGACTAGCGGGGTGGGGGGAACTGTTTTTT; CDR3 protein: CAIRPPGLAGWGELFF
J gene: TRBJ2-1; clone size: many; V gene: TRBV5-1; D gene: -; CDR3 DNA: TGCGCCAGCAGCTCGAACACGGCTTTTGGGAATGAGCAGTTCTTC; CDR3 protein: CASSSNTAFGNEQFF
J gene: TRBJ2-7; clone size: -; V gene: TRBV6-2/TRBV6-3; D gene: TRBD1; CDR3 DNA: TGTGCCAGCAGGACATCCGGGACAGGGGGCTACGAGCAGTACTTC; CDR3 protein: CASRTSGTGGYEQYF
J gene: TRBJ2-1; clone size: many; V gene: TRBV7-9; D gene: -; CDR3 DNA: TGTGCCAGCAGCTTAGCCTGGGGGAATGAGCAGTTCTTC; CDR3 protein: CASSLAWGNEQFF
J gene: TRBJ1-2; clone size: -; V gene: TRBV5-1; D gene: -; CDR3 DNA: TGCGCCAGCAGCCCCACGCAGGTGCAATATGGCTACACCTTC; CDR3 protein: CASSPTQVQYGYTF
J gene: TRBJ1-6; clone size: many; V gene: TRBV5-1; D gene: -; CDR3 DNA: TGCGCCAGCAGCTTGGGGGAAGGGGGTAACTCCTATAATTCACCCCTCCACTTT; CDR3 protein: CASSLGEGGNSYNSPLHF
J gene: TRBJ2-6; clone size: many; V gene: TRBV5-1; D gene: -; CDR3 DNA: TGCGCCAGCAGCCACAGGTCCGGCTCTGGGGCCAACGTCCTGACTTTC; CDR3 protein: CASSHRSGSGANVLTF
J gene: TRBJ2-5; clone size: many; V gene: TRBV6-1; D gene: -; CDR3 DNA: TGTGCCAGCAGTGAAGCTGTAGAGACCCAGTACTTC; CDR3 protein: CASSEAVETQYF
J gene: TRBJ1-4; clone size: many; V gene: TRBV6-4; D gene: TRBD1; CDR3 DNA: TGTGCCAGCAGTGACTCGCCGGGACAGTCTGGCAATCTGTTTTTT; CDR3 protein: CASSDSPGQSGNLFF
J gene: TRBJ2-1; clone size: few; V gene: TRBV29-1; D gene: -; CDR3 DNA: TGCAGCGTTGAGGACAATGAGCAGTTCTTC; CDR3 protein: CSVEDNEQFF
J gene: TRBJ1-4; clone size: many; V gene: TRBV20-1; D gene: -; CDR3 DNA: TGCAGTGCCCCCTTGGGAGTTAATGAAAAACTGTTTTTT; CDR3 protein: CSAPLGVNEKLFF
J gene: TRBJ1-5; clone size: medium-sized; V gene: TRBV28; D gene: TRBD1; CDR3 DNA: TGTGCCAGCAGCCGAGACAGGGAAAATCAGCCCCAGCATTTT; CDR3 protein: CASSRDRENQPQHF
J gene: TRBJ2-7; clone size: many; V gene: TRBV11-1; D gene: TRBD2; CDR3 DNA: TGTGCCAGCAGCCTACGGTTGAGCGGGGGTGGCGAGCAGTACTTC; CDR3 protein: CASSLRLSGGGEQYF
J gene: TRBJ1-3; clone size: many; V gene: TRBV6-2/TRBV6-3; D gene: -; CDR3 DNA: TGTGCCAGCAGCTTATCTCGGTACACCATATATTTT; CDR3 protein: CASSLSRYTIYF
J gene: TRBJ2-5; clone size: -; V gene: TRBV13; D gene: -; CDR3 DNA: TGTGCCAGCAGCGAACGAACTGAGACCCAGTACTTC; CDR3 protein: CASSERTETQYF
J gene: TRBJ2-3; clone size: -; V gene: TRBV5-1; D gene: -; CDR3 DNA: TGCGCCATCATACTGACCAGGGGGGGGCTGGAGGGAAGCACAGATACGCAGTATTTT; CDR3 protein: CAIILTRGGLEGSTDTQYF
J gene: TRBJ2-7; clone size: medium-sized; V gene: TRBV28; D gene: -; CDR3 DNA: TGTGCCAGCAGTTTGCAGGGTAGCTACGAGCAGTACTTC; CDR3 protein: CASSLQGSYEQYF
J gene: TRBJ2-5; clone size: many; V gene: TRBV19; D gene: TRBD2; CDR3 DNA: TGTGCCAGTAGTAGCGGGAGGACCCAAGAGACCCAGTACTTC; CDR3 protein: CASSSGRTQETQYF
J gene: TRBJ2-2; clone size: -; V gene: TRBV6-1; D gene: -; CDR3 DNA: TGTGCCAGCAGTGACCTACTAGGGGCCGCGAACACCGGGGAGCTGTTTTTT; CDR3 protein: CASSDLLGAANTGELFF
J gene: TRBJ1-2; clone size: many; V gene: TRBV7-3; D gene: -; CDR3 DNA: TGTGCCAGCAGCTTAACGAGGGATGGCTACACCTTC; CDR3 protein: CASSLTRDGYTF
J gene: TRBJ1-2; clone size: many; V gene: TRBV3-1; D gene: -; CDR3 DNA: TGTGCCAGCAGCCGCCGCGAGGGGGGCGGTGGCTACACCTTC; CDR3 protein: CASSRREGGGGYTF